This T cell receptor (beta chain) was observed in a study of identical twins. Study conclusions and caveats: Insertion counts were lower in abundant cord blood beta clonotypes, a trend that memory repertoires did not show.

From germline, CDR1 is SGHVS and CDR2 FQNEAQ. The CDR3 is 16 residues long. Trimming stripped 3 bases from V and 6 bases from J, with 18 bases between. A word on this clonotype: Its specificity is not known.

A single record per CDR3 protein comes from TCRdb applying MiXCR to the 5' RACE reads. The repertoire consists of roughly 350,000 distinct CDR3 sequences, with 9% to 15% occurring once and the leading ten covering more than 6%. The same sample was also used in a study of yellow fever vaccine responses in identical twins.

The material sequenced was CD8+ T cells sorted from blood. V is TRBV7-8 and J is TRBJ1-5; no firm D call. This sequence originates from a young woman in good health. The CDR3 spells CASSLGWPTFRQPQHF. The CDR3 nucleotides read TGTGCCAGCAGCTTGGGGTGGCCTACCTTCCGTCAGCCCCAGCATTTT.